The 22 T cell receptor beta chains reported below all come from one sample, sequenced in a study of T cell repertoires in cytomegalovirus infection. TCRdb reprocessed the reads with MiXCR, giving one entry per CDR3 protein. The profile shows approximately 30,000 distinct CDR3 sequences, approximately 18% of them singletons. These receptors have no known antigen. The sample here was CD8+ T cells from cultured PBMCs, taken from culture after CMV antigen stimulation. The receptors here all came from a human donor in good health (CMV status not recorded). Some clones in this sample may be carry-over from other donors' samples.

There are a few counts of this clonotype. This chain links TRBV7-9 with TRBJ1-2, with TRBD1 matching over 7 bases. Unmatched junction bases numbered 4, after V lost 3 bases and J lost 6 bases. The germline gives CDR1 SEHNR, CDR2 FQNEAQ (reference sequence). The CDR3 has 13 amino acids. As DNA, the CDR3 is TGTGCCAGCAGCTTGACAGGGCAAGATGGCTACACCTTC. This translates into CASSLTGQDGYTF. The full variable domain, with the rest looked up from reference TRBV7-9 and TRBJ1-2, is DTGVSQNPRHKITKRGQNVTFRCDPISEHNRLYWYRQTLGQGPEFLTYFQNEAQLEKSRLLSDRFSAERPKGSFSTLEIQRTEQGDSAMYLCASSLTGQDGYTFGSGTRLTVV.

This clonotype was seen ten or more times. The chain has TRBV19 and TRBJ1-5, with a tentative D call TRBD1 (6 bases). Germline V gives CDR1 LNHDA, CDR2 SQIVND (reference sequence). V lost 7 bases, J lost 3 bases, and 19 bases lay in between. This CDR3 has 16 amino acids. The CDR3 here is CASTPIGGGSNQPQHF. CDR3 DNA sequence: TGTGCCAGTACCCCCATTGGAGGGGGTTCCAATCAGCCCCAGCATTTT.

V is TRBV27 and J is TRBJ1-2; 7 nucleotides align to TRBD1. V shed 4 bases and J 8 bases; nucleotides not matched to a gene: 7. The CDR3 is made up of 13 amino acids. Germline CDR1 MNHEY, CDR2 SMNVEV (reference sequence). In DNA, the CDR3 is TGTGCCAGCAGTTACAGGGGCCAGGGAGGCTACACCTTC. This gives the protein CASSYRGQGGYTF.

This clonotype was found a few times. V usage is TRBV7-9 and J usage is TRBJ1-1; unclear D gene. The CDR3 is made up of 16 amino acids. Deletions cut 8 bases from V and 4 bases from J, with 23 bases between. Germline V gene lookup returns CDR1 SEHNR and CDR2 FQNEAQ (reference sequence). The CDR3 DNA is TGTGCCAGCGCTAATGGGCCGGGGAACCAACCCACTGAAGCTTTCTTT. It encodes CASANGPGNQPTEAFF.

This clonotype was seen only a few times. The rearrangement uses TRBV5-8 and TRBJ2-2; 9 bases are a match to TRBD1. V trimming: 1 base; J trimming: 4 bases; junction bases outside the gene matches: 2. The CDR3 length is 15 residues. In germline, CDR1 is SGHTS, CDR2 YDEGEE. This CDR3 is CASSLWTGVTGELFF. The CDR3 bases are TGTGCCAGCAGCTTGTGGACAGGGGTCACCGGGGAGCTGTTTTTT.

This clonotype has just a few counts. The J gene is TRBJ2-2, the V gene TRBV7-8; 9 positions agree with TRBD1. The CDR3 has 18 residues. Germline assignment: CDR1 SGHVS and CDR2 FQNEAQ. V dropped 4 bases and J dropped 3; count of bases not matched to a gene: 12. The CDR3 nucleotides read TGTGCCAGCAGCTCCCTGTCGGGACAGGGACCATACACCGGGGAGCTGTTTTTT. The encoded protein is CASSSLSGQGPYTGELFF.

This clonotype was counted between two and nine times. J is TRBJ2-5 and V is TRBV6-5; TRBD2 aligns across 8 bases. The CDR3 sequence is 15 residues long. Unmatched junction bases numbered 14, after V lost 6 bases and J lost 8 bases. CDR1 and CDR2 from the germline V gene are MNHEY and SVGAGI. The CDR3 sequence: CASSRAGTRSSTQYF. CDR3 sequence (DNA): TGTGCCAGCAGCCGGGCCGGGACTAGATCTTCTACCCAGTACTTC.

In this sample, this clonotype turned up a few times. J is TRBJ2-7 and V is TRBV11-1; 8 nucleotides match TRBD1. Trimming removed 0 bases from V and 4 bases from J; junction bases left unmatched: 8. The CDR3 is made up of 16 amino acids. Germline V gene lookup returns CDR1 SGHAT and CDR2 FQDESV (reference sequence). For the CDR3, the DNA is TGTGCCAGCAGCTTAGCCACCGGGACAGGCTCTTACGAGCAGTACTTC. Its translation: CASSLATGTGSYEQYF.

This clonotype was seen only a few times. The V gene is TRBV7-8, the J gene TRBJ1-1; D gene unclear. This CDR3 is built from 15 residues. The germline CDR1 and CDR2 sequences are SGHVS and FQNEAQ. Trimming shortened V by 3 bases and J by 0 bases, and 11 bases separated the two germline ends. CDR3 sequence reads: CASSLYPPMNTEAFF. The CDR3 coding sequence is TGTGCCAGCAGCTTGTACCCCCCCATGAACACTGAAGCTTTCTTT.

This chain joins TRBV29-1 and TRBJ2-1; D unresolved. CDR1 is SQVTM, CDR2 ANQGSEA, per germline. The CDR3 is 12 residues long. V was pared by 4 bases and J by 8 bases, with 12 bases between. The CDR3 DNA reads as TGCAGCGTTGTTAGTGGTTTGGATGAGCAGTTCTTC. Its protein is CSVVSGLDEQFF.

The chain links TRBV12-3 or TRBV12-4 to TRBJ2-4, with 7 positions matching TRBD2. This CDR3 spans 13 amino acids. V shed 3 bases, J shed 9 bases, and the junction held 5 bases outside the gene matches. The CDR3 region is CASSLPSGGIQYF. The CDR3 nucleotides read TGTGCCAGCAGTTTGCCTAGCGGCGGCATTCAGTACTTC.

This clonotype was seen at least ten times. The rearrangement links TRBV7-2 to TRBJ1-2; D uncertain. The V gene lost 5 bases and the J gene lost 7 bases, with 20 bases spanning the gap. This CDR3 is built from 15 residues. In germline, CDR1 is SGHTA, CDR2 FQGNSA. The CDR3 loop reads CASSDRRGPEGGYTF. As DNA, the CDR3 is TGTGCCAGCAGCGACCGCAGAGGCCCCGAGGGTGGCTACACCTTC. Looking up the rest from reference TRBV7-2 and TRBJ1-2 gives the full variable domain: GAGVSQSPSNKVTEKGKDVELRCDPISGHTALYWYRQSLGQGLEFLIYFQGNSAPDKSGLPSDRFSAERTGGSVSTLTIQRTQQEDSAVYLCASSDRRGPEGGYTFGSGTRLTVV.

This clonotype showed up just a few times. The rearrangement uses TRBV7-2 and TRBJ2-7; 10 nucleotides agree with TRBD2. In germline, CDR1 is SGHTA, CDR2 FQGNSA. This CDR3 is built from 16 residues. Losses at the gene ends were 4 bases for V and 2 bases for J; bases not matched to a gene: 8. The CDR3 here is CASSSRSSGRTYEQYF. CDR3 coding DNA: TGTGCCAGCAGCTCACGCTCTAGCGGGAGAACCTACGAGCAGTACTTC.

This clonotype showed up many times. This chain uses TRBV7-2 with TRBJ2-7, with 11 bases fitting TRBD2. V shed 5 bases, J shed 6 bases, and the junction held 6 bases outside the gene matches. Germline lookup yields CDR1 SGHTA and CDR2 FQGNSA. The CDR3 totals 14 residues. The CDR3 DNA follows: TGTGCCAGCAGCCTGACGGGACTAGCGGTCGAGCAGTACTTC. Amino acids: CASSLTGLAVEQYF.

This clonotype was observed at least ten times. CDR3 protein: CASSLWTTSYNEQFF. The DNA of the CDR3 is TGTGCCAGCAGCTTATGGACTACTTCCTACAATGAGCAGTTCTTC. J is TRBJ2-1 and V is TRBV7-2, with a possible D match to TRBD2 (6 bases). Germline-derived CDR1 and CDR2 are SGHTA and FQGNSA. V was shortened by 2 bases and J by 1 base, with 9 bases between the two germline ends. This CDR3 is built from 15 residues.

This clonotype was detected many times. The chain couples TRBV7-2 to TRBJ2-5; D may be TRBD1 (6 bases). Germline CDR1 SGHTA, CDR2 FQGNSA. V lost 3 bases to trimming and J lost 1 base, with 9 bases between them. This CDR3 is built from 14 residues. CDR3: CASSFGTPQETQYF. The CDR3, as DNA: TGTGCCAGCAGCTTCGGGACACCCCAAGAGACCCAGTACTTC.

V is TRBV19 and J is TRBJ2-2; possible D gene TRBD2, 6 bases. Trimming stripped 8 bases from V and 7 bases from J, with 17 bases between. This CDR3 has 14 residues. The germline CDR1 and CDR2 sequences are LNHDA and SQIVND (reference sequence). The CDR3 region has the DNA TGTGCCAGTTGGGGTCGGGGGTCCGGCGGGGAGCTGTTTTTT. Residues: CASWGRGSGGELFF.

In its sample, this clonotype was seen a few times. The chain has TRBV4-1 and TRBJ2-7; D might be TRBD1 (5 bases). V was shortened by 5 bases and J by 0 bases, with 11 bases between the two germline ends. Germline lookup yields CDR1 MGHRA and CDR2 YSYEKL. The CDR3 totals 14 residues. CDR3 in amino acids: CASSGQLSSYEQYF. The CDR3 DNA is TGCGCCAGCAGCGGACAATTAAGCTCCTACGAGCAGTACTTC.

V is TRBV7-2 and J is TRBJ2-2, with 8 bases matching TRBD2. Germline V gene sequence: CDR1 SGHTA, CDR2 FQGNSA. The CDR3 totals 16 residues. V lost 2 bases and J lost 7; bases outside the gene matches: 9. Here the CDR3 DNA reads TGTGCCAGCAGCTTAAGAACGGGGGGGCCGGTCGGGGAGCTGTTTTTT. This gives the protein CASSLRTGGPVGELFF. The full variable domain, with the rest looked up from reference TRBV7-2 and TRBJ2-2, is GAGVSQSPSNKVTEKGKDVELRCDPISGHTALYWYRQSLGQGLEFLIYFQGNSAPDKSGLPSDRFSAERTGGSVSTLTIQRTQQEDSAVYLCASSLRTGGPVGELFFGEGSRLTVL.

This clonotype has just a few counts. This chain links TRBV6-2 or TRBV6-3 with TRBJ2-7; a weak D match, TRBD2 (6 bases). CDR3 length equals 16 residues. Germline CDR1 is MNHEY and CDR2 is SVGEGT. The V end was cut by 6 bases, the J end by 5 bases, with 23 bases between. The CDR3, as DNA: TGTGCCAGCAGGACGGAGGCTATCGGGAGTCCCCACGAGCAGTACTTC. This codes for CASRTEAIGSPHEQYF.

This clonotype came up a few times. V gene TRBV9 combines with J gene TRBJ2-7; 7 nucleotides agree with TRBD2. V dropped 0 bases and J dropped 3; count of bases not matched to a gene: 6. The germline gives CDR1 SGDLS, CDR2 YYNGEE. The CDR3 totals 15 residues. The CDR3 DNA is TGTGCCAGCAGCGTAGAGGGAGCGGGGCTCTACGAGCAGTACTTC. It specifies CASSVEGAGLYEQYF.

The chain links TRBV7-9 to TRBJ2-7, with D maybe TRBD1 (5 bases). CDR1 is SEHNR and CDR2 is FQNEAQ in the germline V gene (reference sequence). The CDR3 runs 15 residues. With 1 base removed from V and 2 bases from J, the gap between germline ends came to 12 bases. The CDR3 loop reads CASSLEARATYEQYF. The CDR3 region has the DNA TGTGCCAGCAGCTTAGAAGCCAGGGCCACCTACGAGCAGTACTTC.